The clone carrying this T cell receptor (beta chain) came up many times. Antigen specificity is unknown. An end of the junction does not agree with germline; a read error may underlie this. TCRdb fed the 5' RACE reads into MiXCR, producing one record per CDR3 protein. The sample lists fewer than 35,000 distinct CDR3 sequences, approximately 16% occurring once. These data are taken from a study of T-cell memory formation after mild COVID-19. As for the study in general: Largely, TCR clusters stayed within a single donor.

Findings and caveats of the study: Shrinking CD4+ clones were chiefly CM and EM; CD8+ ones were chiefly EMRA. There was a balanced CD4/CD8 profile in clones contracting day 15 to 85, and later expanders leaned CD4+. Some responding clones appeared in pre-infection memory, suggesting cross-reactive memory joined.

This CDR3 contains 15 residues. Germline V gene lookup returns CDR1 MGHRA and CDR2 YSYEKL. The rearrangement links TRBV4-1 to TRBJ1-1; D uncertain. Sequencing was carried out using PBMCs or a T cell subset sorted from them (not recorded which). The sequence was collected from an adult who had mild COVID-19 (a few samples of this study predate the infection). Cell type and time point are not known. CDR3 sequence reads: CASRQGAGITTEAFF. The CDR3 DNA sequence: TGCGCCAGCAGACAAGGAGCGGGAATAACGACTGAAGCTTTCTTT.